The source of this TCR beta chain is a study of human T cells and chemical hapten exposure. Study context: The sensitizing agent was 2% DPC, placed on around 2 cm by around 2 cm of upper inner arm skin. The study lasted 20 to 25 weeks, and patients were dosed weekly with diphenylcyclopropenone on the scalp throughout.

As for time point: pre-sensitization, week 0. Regarding treatment: therapeutic diphenylcyclopropenone sensitization with weekly scalp DPC. Extraction yielded total RNA from whole blood (unfractionated). TCRdb processed the RACE reads anew with MiXCR; each CDR3 protein has one entry. The data contain around 62,000 distinct CDR3 sequences, around 7% of them singletons. Trimming took 3 bases from V and 8 from J, leaving 13 bases between them. CDR3 length: 13 residues. This clonotype was picked up many times. This clonotype originated in a woman in her 30s with alopecia areata. Some clones in this sample may be carry-over from other donors' samples. The source was whole blood, collected in connection with sensitization to the hapten diphenylcyclopropenone (DPC). J is TRBJ1-2 and V is TRBV12-3 or TRBV12-4; TRBD1 might be the D (6 bases). Here the CDR3 reads CASSLGARLGYTF. DNA of the CDR3: TGTGCCAGCAGTTTGGGGGCTCGGCTGGGCTACACCTTC.